The clone carrying this TCR beta chain was detected once. The source of the sample is a study of blood T cell repertoires in COVID-19. Across the study: Acute and convalescent COVID-19 specimens originated in the United States, Italy and Spain. Sources were T cells, B-cell-depleted T cells, or PBMCs; the material itself was cDNA or gDNA.

The CDR3 has 18 amino acids. Trimming at V came to 0 bases and at J to 6 bases, leaving 10 bases not matched to a gene. Germline V gives CDR1 SGHDT, CDR2 YYEEEE. Source study methods: Estimation of nucleated cell counts relied on the amplification of reference gene primers. Clones were sequenced by immunoSEQ multiplex PCR, and TCRdb holds only the in-frame ones, with some missing. For V, J and clone size, that table is used; D and trimming come from the DNA. The sample contains roughly 77,000 clones, about nine tenths of which appear only once. The chain is built from TRBV5-6 and TRBJ2-2; TRBD2 matches at 11 bases. The sequencing input was peripheral blood. This receptor was identified in a human donor in a cohort sampled during active COVID-19. The CDR3 nucleotides read TGTGCCAGCAGCTTGGCCCCACTAGCGGGAGTTGGGTCCGGGGAGCTGTTTTTT. The encoded protein is CASSLAPLAGVGSGELFF.